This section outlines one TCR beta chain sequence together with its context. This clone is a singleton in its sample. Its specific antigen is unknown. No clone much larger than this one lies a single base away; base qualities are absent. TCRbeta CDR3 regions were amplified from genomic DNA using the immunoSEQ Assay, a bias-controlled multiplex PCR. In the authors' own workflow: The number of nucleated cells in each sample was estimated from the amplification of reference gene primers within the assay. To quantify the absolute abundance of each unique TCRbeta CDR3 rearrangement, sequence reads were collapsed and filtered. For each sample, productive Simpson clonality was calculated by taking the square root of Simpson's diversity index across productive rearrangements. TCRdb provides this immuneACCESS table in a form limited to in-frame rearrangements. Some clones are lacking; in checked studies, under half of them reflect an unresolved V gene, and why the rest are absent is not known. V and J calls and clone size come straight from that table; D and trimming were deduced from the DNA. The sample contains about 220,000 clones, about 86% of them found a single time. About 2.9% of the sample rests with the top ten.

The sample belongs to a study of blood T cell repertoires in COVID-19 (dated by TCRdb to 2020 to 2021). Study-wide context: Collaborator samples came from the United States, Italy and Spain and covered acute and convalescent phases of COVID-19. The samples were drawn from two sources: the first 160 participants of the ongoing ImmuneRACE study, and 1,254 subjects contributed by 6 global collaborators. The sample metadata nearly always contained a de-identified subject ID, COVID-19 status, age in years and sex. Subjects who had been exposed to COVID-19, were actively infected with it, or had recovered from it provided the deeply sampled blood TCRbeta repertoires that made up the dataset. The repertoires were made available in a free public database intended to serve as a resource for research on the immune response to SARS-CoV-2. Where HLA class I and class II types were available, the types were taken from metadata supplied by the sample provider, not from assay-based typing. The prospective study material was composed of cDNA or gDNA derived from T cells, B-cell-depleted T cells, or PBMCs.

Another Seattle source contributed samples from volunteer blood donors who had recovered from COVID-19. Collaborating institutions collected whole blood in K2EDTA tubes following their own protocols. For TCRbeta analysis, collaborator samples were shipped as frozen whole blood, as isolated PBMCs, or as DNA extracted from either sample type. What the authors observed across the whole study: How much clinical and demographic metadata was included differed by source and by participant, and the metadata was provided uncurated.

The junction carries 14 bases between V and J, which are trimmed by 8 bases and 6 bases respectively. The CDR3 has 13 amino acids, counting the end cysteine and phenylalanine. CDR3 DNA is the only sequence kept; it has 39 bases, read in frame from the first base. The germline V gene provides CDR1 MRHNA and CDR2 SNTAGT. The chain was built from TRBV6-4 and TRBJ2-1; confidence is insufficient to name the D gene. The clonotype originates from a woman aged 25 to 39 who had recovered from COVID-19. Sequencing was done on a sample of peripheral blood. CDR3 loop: CASLDGLGNEQFF. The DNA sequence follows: TGTGCCAGCCTAGATGGTCTTGGCAATGAGCAGTTCTTC.